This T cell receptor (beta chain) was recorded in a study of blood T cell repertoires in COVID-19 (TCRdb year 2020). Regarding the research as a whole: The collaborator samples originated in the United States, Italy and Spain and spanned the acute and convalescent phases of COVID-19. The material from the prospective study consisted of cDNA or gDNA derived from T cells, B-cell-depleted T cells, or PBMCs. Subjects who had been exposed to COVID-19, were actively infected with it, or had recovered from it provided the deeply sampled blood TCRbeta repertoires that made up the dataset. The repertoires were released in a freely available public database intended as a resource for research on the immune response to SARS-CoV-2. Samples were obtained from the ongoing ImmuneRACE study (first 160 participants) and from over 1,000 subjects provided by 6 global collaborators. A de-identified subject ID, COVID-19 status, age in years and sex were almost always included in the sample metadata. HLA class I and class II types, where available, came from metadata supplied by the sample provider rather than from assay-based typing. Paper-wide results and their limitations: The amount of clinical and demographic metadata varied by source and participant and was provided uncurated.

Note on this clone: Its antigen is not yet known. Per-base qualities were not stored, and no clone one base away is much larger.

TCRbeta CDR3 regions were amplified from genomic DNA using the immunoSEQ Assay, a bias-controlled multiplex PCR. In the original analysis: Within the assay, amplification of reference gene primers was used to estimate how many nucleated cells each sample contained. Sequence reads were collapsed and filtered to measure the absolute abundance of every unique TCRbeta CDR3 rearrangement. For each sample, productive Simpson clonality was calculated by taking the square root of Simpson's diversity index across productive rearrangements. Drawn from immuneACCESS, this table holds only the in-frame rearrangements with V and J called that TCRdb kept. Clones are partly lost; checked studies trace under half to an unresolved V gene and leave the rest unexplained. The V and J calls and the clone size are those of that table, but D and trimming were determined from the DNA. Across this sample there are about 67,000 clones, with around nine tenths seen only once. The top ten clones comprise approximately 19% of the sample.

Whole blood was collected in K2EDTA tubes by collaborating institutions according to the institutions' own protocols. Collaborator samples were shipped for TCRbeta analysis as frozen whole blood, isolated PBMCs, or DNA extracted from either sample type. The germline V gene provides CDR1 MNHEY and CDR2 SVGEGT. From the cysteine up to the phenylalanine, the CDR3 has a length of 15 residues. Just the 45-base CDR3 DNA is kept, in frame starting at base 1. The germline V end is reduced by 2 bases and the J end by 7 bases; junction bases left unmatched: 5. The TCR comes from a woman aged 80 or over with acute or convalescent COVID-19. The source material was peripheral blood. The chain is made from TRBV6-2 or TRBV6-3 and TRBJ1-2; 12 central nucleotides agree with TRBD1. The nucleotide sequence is TGTGCCAGCAGTTACGCGGGACAGGGGGCCGGTGGCTACACCTTC. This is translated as CASSYAGQGAGGYTF.